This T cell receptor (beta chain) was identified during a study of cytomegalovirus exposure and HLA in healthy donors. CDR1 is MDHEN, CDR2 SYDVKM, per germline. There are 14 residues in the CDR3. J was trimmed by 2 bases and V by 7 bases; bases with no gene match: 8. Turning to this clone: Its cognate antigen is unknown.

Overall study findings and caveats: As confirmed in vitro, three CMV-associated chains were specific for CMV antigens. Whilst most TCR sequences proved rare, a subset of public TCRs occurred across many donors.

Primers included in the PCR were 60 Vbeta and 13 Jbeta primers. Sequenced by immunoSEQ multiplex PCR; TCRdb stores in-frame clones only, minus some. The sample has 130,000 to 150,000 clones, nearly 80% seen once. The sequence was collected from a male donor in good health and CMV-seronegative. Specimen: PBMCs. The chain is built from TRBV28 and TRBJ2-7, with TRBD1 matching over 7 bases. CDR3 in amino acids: CASIPGTEAYEQYF. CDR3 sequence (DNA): TGTGCCAGCATCCCCGGGACAGAGGCCTACGAGCAGTACTTC. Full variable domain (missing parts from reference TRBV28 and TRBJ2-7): DVKVTQSSRYLVKRTGEKVFLECVQDMDHENMFWYRQDPGLGLRLIYFSYDVKMKEKGDIPEGYSVSREKKERFSLILESASTNQTSMYLCASIPGTEAYEQYFGPGTRLTVT.